One sample yielded the 25 T cell receptor beta chains listed below, sequenced in a study of identifying expanded T cells in peripheral blood (dated by TCRdb to between 2018 and 2020). The library was generated by the immunoSEQ multiplex PCR assay. TCRdb took over this immuneACCESS table, retaining in-frame rearrangements with V and J assigned. Such tables are incomplete; in checked studies, under half of the missing clones stem from an unresolved V gene, and the remainder is unexplained. This sample holds 100,000 or so clones; roughly 89% were observed only once. Of the sample, 17% falls within the top ten clones. What was sequenced was blood. The receptors stem from a person aged 18 to 75 in good health.

The V and J genes are TRBV11-2 and TRBJ2-5; 7 nucleotides agree with TRBD1. Germline V gene lookup returns CDR1 SGHAT and CDR2 FQNNGV. Trimming took 5 bases from V and 3 from J; bases not matched to a gene: 3. This CDR3 is built from 13 residues. The CDR3 DNA reads as TGTGCCAGCAGCACTGACAGGGAAGAGACCCAGTACTTC. This sequence encodes CASSTDREETQYF. Looking up the rest from reference TRBV11-2 and TRBJ2-5 gives the full variable domain: EAGVAQSPRYKIIEKRQSVAFWCNPISGHATLYWYQQILGQGPKLLIQFQNNGVVDDSQLPKDRFSAERLKGVDSTLKIQPAKLEDSAVYLCASSTDREETQYFGPGTRLLVL.

The chain carries TRBV28 and TRBJ1-5, with 10 bases identical to TRBD1. Trimming removed 2 bases from V and 8 bases from J; junction bases left unmatched: 6. Looked up from germline, CDR1 is MDHEN and CDR2 is SYDVKM. The CDR3 is 15 amino acids. The chain's CDR3 is CASSLPDRGIKPQHF. The CDR3 DNA reads as TGTGCCAGCAGTTTACCGGACAGGGGGATAAAGCCCCAGCATTTT.

The chain carries TRBV19 and TRBJ2-7; TRBD1 is a possible D gene (5 bases). The germline CDR1 and CDR2 sequences are LNHDA and SQIVND (reference sequence). Trimming pared 5 bases from V and 4 bases from J, leaving 6 bases between. The CDR3 totals 11 residues. This CDR3 is CASSDRYEQYF. CDR3 in DNA: TGTGCCAGTAGTGACAGATACGAGCAGTACTTC.

The J gene is TRBJ2-2, the V gene TRBV2; tentative D call: TRBD2 (5 bases). The CDR3 spans 15 residues. Germline V gene lookup returns CDR1 SNHLY and CDR2 FYNNEI. Trimming removed 1 base at V and 2 bases at J, with 8 bases between. The CDR3 region has the DNA TGTGCCAGCAGTGAAGTCGGGGTCAACACCGGGGAGCTGTTTTTT. Its translation is CASSEVGVNTGELFF.

The rearrangement links TRBV13 to TRBJ2-3, with D perhaps being TRBD1 or TRBD2 (5 bases each). Germline V lookup: CDR1 PRHDT, CDR2 FYEKMQ (reference sequence). CDR3 size: 14 residues. V was trimmed by 2 bases and J by 3 bases, leaving 9 bases between them. The CDR3 sequence is CASSLQGGTDTQYF. Here the CDR3 DNA reads TGTGCCAGCAGCTTACAGGGCGGGACAGATACGCAGTATTTT.

This sequence joins TRBV4-1 and TRBJ2-1; D assignment may be TRBD1 or TRBD2 (5 bases each). CDR3 length equals 16 residues. CDR1 and CDR2 (germline): MGHRA, YSYEKL. Trimming cost V 0 bases and J 2 bases, with 11 bases left between them. The CDR3 reads CASSQEGPRPYNEQFF. The CDR3 DNA reads as TGCGCCAGCAGCCAAGAGGGACCCAGACCCTACAATGAGCAGTTCTTC.

This clone has only one observation. V is TRBV10-3 and J is TRBJ1-4; D possibly corresponds to TRBD1 (5 bases). Germline CDR1 ENHRY, CDR2 SYGVKD. The V end was cut by 3 bases, the J end by 8 bases, with 10 bases between. The CDR3 loop spans 13 amino acids. CDR3 nucleotides: TGTGCCATCAGTGACAGGGCTGACGAAAAACTGTTTTTT. It yields the protein CAISDRADEKLFF.

CDR3 in amino acids: CASSQDEGNTEAFF. CDR3 coding DNA: TGCGCCAGCAGCCAAGATGAGGGGAACACTGAAGCTTTCTTT. This chain connects TRBV4-1 to TRBJ1-1; no firm D call. Germline assignment: CDR1 MGHRA and CDR2 YSYEKL. Deletions cut 0 bases from V and 1 base from J, with 6 bases between. The CDR3 has 14 amino acids.

The rearrangement joins TRBV28 to TRBJ2-7; D call uncertain. Per germline, CDR1 MDHEN and CDR2 SYDVKM. With 8 bases removed from V and 1 base from J, the gap between germline ends came to 9 bases. The CDR3 length is 12 residues. CDR3 coding DNA: TGTGCCAGCTGCGAGATATCCTACGAGCAGTACTTC. Residues: CASCEISYEQYF.

In DNA form, the CDR3 reads TGTGCCAGTAGTATGAGTCAGGGGGCTGGAGATACGCAGTATTTT. It is translated as CASSMSQGAGDTQYF. V is TRBV19 and J is TRBJ2-3, with 8 positions matching TRBD1. Germline V gives CDR1 LNHDA, CDR2 SQIVND (reference sequence). Unmatched junction bases numbered 7, after V lost 3 bases and J lost 5 bases. This CDR3 is built from 15 residues.

This clone came up once. This chain connects TRBV7-2 to TRBJ2-7; 8 bases fit TRBD2. Per the germline V gene, CDR1 is SGHTA and CDR2 is FQGNSA. There are 15 residues in the CDR3. The ends lost 3 bases at V and 0 bases at J; junction bases unmatched: 4. The CDR3 loop is CASSLERGPSYEQYF. The CDR3 DNA is TGTGCCAGCAGCTTGGAGCGGGGGCCCTCCTACGAGCAGTACTTC.

V usage is TRBV6-6 and J usage is TRBJ2-2, with 11 bases that match TRBD2. Unmatched junction bases numbered 4, after V lost 4 bases and J lost 6 bases. From germline, CDR1 is MNHNY and CDR2 SVGAGI (reference sequence). This CDR3 has 15 residues. The CDR3 loop reads CASSLAGGVPGELFF. The CDR3 DNA follows: TGTGCCAGCAGTTTAGCGGGGGGGGTACCCGGGGAGCTGTTTTTT.

In its sample, this clone was seen a few times. The V call is TRBV9, the J call TRBJ1-6; D not resolved. Germline assignment: CDR1 SGDLS and CDR2 YYNGEE. The CDR3 runs to 13 residues. Trimming took off 0 bases at V and 11 bases at J, with 9 bases between the two ends. This CDR3 reads CASSVVLGTPLHF. CDR3 coding DNA: TGTGCCAGCAGCGTAGTTTTGGGCACACCCCTCCACTTT.

As DNA, the CDR3 is TGTGCCAGCAGTTACCCCGGGACGGAGACCCAGTACTTC. It is translated as CASSYPGTETQYF. The J gene is TRBJ2-5, the V gene TRBV28, with D possibly being TRBD1 or TRBD2 (5 bases each). Germline V gene data show CDR1 as MDHEN and CDR2 as SYDVKM. V was cut by 4 bases and J by 5 bases, with 11 bases left in between. The length of the CDR3 is 13 residues.

The chain joins TRBV6-6 to TRBJ2-5; D possibly matches TRBD1 or TRBD2 (6 bases each). The CDR3 consists of 14 residues. The germline V gene encodes CDR1 MNHNY and CDR2 SVGAGI (reference sequence). The V gene lost 5 bases and the J gene lost 5 bases, with 15 bases spanning the gap. CDR3 region: CASSRTGRSETQYF. The DNA of the CDR3 is TGTGCCAGCAGTCGTACAGGGAGGAGCGAGACCCAGTACTTC.

V gene TRBV9 combines with J gene TRBJ1-1; unclear D gene. This CDR3 has 14 residues. The V gene lost 3 bases and the J gene lost 1 base, with 10 bases spanning the gap. The V gene's germline CDR1 is SGDLS and CDR2 YYNGEE. The CDR3, as DNA: TGTGCCAGCAGCGCCCGTAGTGGGAACACTGAAGCTTTCTTT. This codes for CASSARSGNTEAFF.

This chain connects TRBV19 to TRBJ2-3; D call uncertain. The V and J ends lost 3 bases and 4 bases respectively, with 8 bases between them. Germline V lookup: CDR1 LNHDA, CDR2 SQIVND (reference sequence). CDR3 size: 13 residues. For the CDR3, the DNA is TGTGCCAGTAGTATGGGCTTCCCAGATACGCAGTATTTT. It codes for CASSMGFPDTQYF.

The chain couples TRBV14 to TRBJ1-6, with unresolved D. The CDR3 length is 17 residues. Germline values: CDR1 SGHDN, CDR2 FVKESK. Trimming removed 6 bases at V and 0 bases at J, with 15 bases between. The CDR3 here is CASRPSWQSSYNSPLHF. In DNA, the CDR3 is TGTGCCAGCAGACCATCCTGGCAGAGCTCCTATAATTCACCCCTCCACTTT.

This clone has only a few counts. The chain is built from TRBV6-5 and TRBJ2-1; perhaps TRBD1 as D (6 bases). The CDR3 is made up of 12 amino acids. V was trimmed by 5 bases and J by 10 bases, leaving 12 bases between them. Per the germline V gene, CDR1 is MNHEY and CDR2 is SVGAGI. For the CDR3, the DNA is TGTGCCAGCAGTCCCTTTAGGGGGGAGCAGTTCTTC. Encoded protein: CASSPFRGEQFF.

The rearrangement joins TRBV6-6 to TRBJ2-2; 10 positions agree with TRBD1. V gave up 5 bases and J gave up 4 bases; unmatched junction bases: 4. The CDR3 sequence is 15 residues long. Germline values: CDR1 MNHNY, CDR2 SVGAGI (reference sequence). As DNA, the CDR3 is TGTGCCAGCAGTGACAGGGGGCGCGGCACCGGGGAGCTGTTTTTT. This encodes CASSDRGRGTGELFF.

The gene calls are TRBV28 and TRBJ1-4; 12 nucleotides line up with TRBD1. CDR1 and CDR2 from the germline V gene are MDHEN and SYDVKM. V was pared by 6 bases and J by 5 bases, with 7 bases of the junction left unmatched. The CDR3 sequence is 16 residues long. The CDR3 reads CASSTGTGGPNEKLFF. The CDR3 DNA is TGTGCCAGCAGCACCGGGACAGGGGGCCCCAATGAAAAACTGTTTTTT.

The chain links TRBV6-5 to TRBJ2-7; 8 bases are shared with TRBD1. V was clipped by 5 bases and J by 7 bases; unmatched bases: 10. The CDR3 is 14 residues long. The germline CDR1 and CDR2 sequences are MNHEY and SVGAGI. The CDR3 region has the DNA TGTGCCAGCAGTCTGCTACAGGGGGTAAGGGAGCAGTACTTC. Its translation is CASSLLQGVREQYF.

This clone has only one observation. The gene calls are TRBV5-4 and TRBJ2-1, with 14 bases aligning to TRBD2. The CDR3 runs to 17 residues. Trimming took 0 bases from V and 10 from J; bases not matched to a gene: 9. Looked up from germline, CDR1 is SGHNT and CDR2 is YYREEE (reference sequence). CDR3 sequence: CASSLGTSGGPAGEQFF. The CDR3 DNA is TGTGCCAGCAGCTTGGGGACTAGCGGGGGGCCCGCGGGGGAGCAGTTCTTC.

This chain connects TRBV19 to TRBJ1-6, with 8 bases identical to TRBD1. Germline V gene sequence: CDR1 LNHDA, CDR2 SQIVND (reference sequence). CDR3 length equals 14 residues. V lost 5 bases, J lost 9 bases, and 6 bases stayed unmatched. The CDR3 protein is CASSPRTGPSPLHF. The DNA of the CDR3 is TGTGCCAGTAGTCCCCGGACAGGGCCTTCACCCCTCCACTTT.

The V gene is TRBV27, the J gene TRBJ1-2; D is uncertain. V lost 0 bases and J lost 3, with 8 bases in between. This CDR3 comprises 14 residues. Looked up from germline, CDR1 is MNHEY and CDR2 is SMNVEV (reference sequence). CDR3 sequence (DNA): TGTGCCAGCAGTTTATCGTGGCGAGACTATGGCTACACCTTC. Its translation: CASSLSWRDYGYTF.